This T cell receptor beta chain was recovered during a study of Ad26.COV2.S vaccination and SARS-CoV-2 variants. Germline V gene lookup returns CDR1 MDHEN and CDR2 SYDVKM. This CDR3 region has 11 residues. V was trimmed by 6 bases and J by 4 bases, leaving 7 bases between them. Here immunoSEQ multiplex PCR was the method, and the copy in TCRdb shows in-frame clones only, minus some. The table lists about 400,000 clones, about 89% of them singletons. Treatment given: some 20 received Ad26.COV2.S at low or high dose, single or two shots; about five received placebo; per-sample allocation not given. On day 63 after the first injection, vaccine and placebo recipients gave samples.

The sequence came from a person between 18 and 65 years old who received the Ad26.COV2.S COVID-19 vaccine or a placebo. The chain uses TRBV28 and TRBJ2-7; TRBD1 is a possible D gene (5 bases). Sequenced here: peripheral blood, sampled in a trial of Ad26.COV2.S vaccine versus placebo. CDR3 residues: CASRHRYEQYF. The CDR3, as DNA: TGTGCCAGCAGACACAGGTACGAGCAGTACTTC. The variable domain in full, completed from reference TRBV28 and TRBJ2-7, reads DVKVTQSSRYLVKRTGEKVFLECVQDMDHENMFWYRQDPGLGLRLIYFSYDVKMKEKGDIPEGYSVSREKKERFSLILESASTNQTSMYLCASRHRYEQYFGPGTRLTVT.